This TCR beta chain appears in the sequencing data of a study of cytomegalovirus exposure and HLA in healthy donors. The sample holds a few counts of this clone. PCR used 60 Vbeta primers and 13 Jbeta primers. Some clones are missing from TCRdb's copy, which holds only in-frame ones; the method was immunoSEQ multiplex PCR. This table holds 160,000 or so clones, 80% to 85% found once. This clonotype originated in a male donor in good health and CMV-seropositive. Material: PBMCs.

The CDR3 DNA reads TGTGCCAGCCAAGGGAGGGGTTTAGGTGTCACTGAAGCTTTCTTT. This codes for CASQGRGLGVTEAFF. J is TRBJ1-1 and V is TRBV27; D may be TRBD1 (5 bases). The germline gives CDR1 MNHEY, CDR2 SMNVEV (reference sequence). The CDR3 runs 15 residues. Trimming removed 8 bases at V and 4 bases at J, with 20 bases between.